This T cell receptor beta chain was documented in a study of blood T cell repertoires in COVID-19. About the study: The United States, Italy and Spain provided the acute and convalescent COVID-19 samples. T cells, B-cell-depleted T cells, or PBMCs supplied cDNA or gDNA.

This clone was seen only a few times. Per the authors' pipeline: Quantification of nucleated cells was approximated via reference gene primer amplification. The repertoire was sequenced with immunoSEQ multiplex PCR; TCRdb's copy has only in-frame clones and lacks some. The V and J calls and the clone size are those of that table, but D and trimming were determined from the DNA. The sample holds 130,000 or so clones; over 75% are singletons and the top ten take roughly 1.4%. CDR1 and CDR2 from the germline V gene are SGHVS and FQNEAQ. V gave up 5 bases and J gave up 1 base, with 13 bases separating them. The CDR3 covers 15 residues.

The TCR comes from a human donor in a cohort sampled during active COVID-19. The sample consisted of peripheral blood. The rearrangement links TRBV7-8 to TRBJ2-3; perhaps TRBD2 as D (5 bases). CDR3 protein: CASSPRTRGTDTQYF. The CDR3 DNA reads TGTGCCAGCAGCCCACGGACTCGTGGCACAGATACGCAGTATTTT.